This TCR beta chain was captured by sequencing in a study of shared clonotypes between healthy human individuals. General study points: Sampling covered blood only; tissue repertoires likely differ.

Execution of the assay was at deep level. Sorted-subset replicate PCR reactions contained roughly 190 ng DNA, corresponding to 29,000 or so T cell genomes. Repertoires were generated with immunoSEQ multiplex PCR, while TCRdb's copy carries only in-frame clones and drops some. The sample lists about 1.5 million clones, 95% to 99% occurring once. Germline V gene sequence: CDR1 SGHTA, CDR2 FQGNSA. This CDR3 is 16 amino acids long. V lost 5 bases and J lost 5, with 18 bases in between. This clone was seen just once. Its target is unknown. The rearrangement links TRBV7-2 to TRBJ2-2; weak D call: TRBD2 (6 bases). The source material was naive CD4+ T cells sorted from blood. Subset meaning: CD45RA+ positively selected. The sequence derives from a man aged 30 to 39 in good health. CDR3 coding DNA: TGTGCCAGCAGCCCTTTAGTGGGCGGGATAACCGGGGAGCTGTTTTTT. It specifies CASSPLVGGITGELFF.